This T cell receptor beta chain was observed in a study of blood T cell repertoires in COVID-19. About the research overall: There were acute and convalescent COVID-19 samples, and they came from the United States, Italy and Spain.

CDR1 is MNHEY, CDR2 SMNVEV, per germline (reference sequence). V dropped 5 bases and J dropped 4 bases, with 24 bases sitting between them. The CDR3 contains 17 residues. Authors' analysis steps: Reference gene primer amplification in the assay estimated nucleated cell counts. TCRdb's copy holds only in-frame clones and misses some; the assay was immunoSEQ multiplex PCR. V and J calls and clone size come straight from that table; D and trimming were deduced from the DNA. The repertoire includes more than 200,000 clones, 84% of them detected once, and over 1.2% sits in the top ten. V is TRBV27 and J is TRBJ2-7, with D possibly matching TRBD2 (5 bases). The TCR sequence derives from a woman in her thirties or forties who had recovered from COVID-19. The sequencing input was peripheral blood. CDR3 sequence (DNA): TGTGCCAGCAGTGCCGCACTAGATCGAAAATCCCTGTACGAGCAGTACTTC. Its protein is CASSAALDRKSLYEQYF.